The TCR beta chain described here comes from a study of cytomegalovirus exposure and HLA in healthy donors. Across the whole study: About 80 million unique TCR sequences came from HLA-typed donors in an early release. General study results and limits: The likely explanation for a cluster of highly shared sequence variants was sequencing artifact.

The PCR contained 60 Vbeta and 13 Jbeta primers. The repertoire was sequenced with immunoSEQ multiplex PCR; TCRdb's copy has only in-frame clones and lacks some. Seen here are 120,000 or so clones, roughly 80% observed once, and the top ten hold around 3.5%. Trimming removed 5 bases from V and 6 bases from J, with 12 bases in between. The germline V gene has CDR1 SGHAT and CDR2 FQNNGV. The CDR3 spans 13 residues. A remark on this clone: The antigen is not known.

The receptor was isolated from a man younger than 40 in good health and CMV-seronegative. The specimen sequenced was PBMCs. The chain carries TRBV11-2 and TRBJ2-3; D might be TRBD2 (6 bases). The CDR3 DNA reads as TGTGCCAGCAGCCCTGAGACTAGGGATACGCAGTATTTT. This gives the protein CASSPETRDTQYF.